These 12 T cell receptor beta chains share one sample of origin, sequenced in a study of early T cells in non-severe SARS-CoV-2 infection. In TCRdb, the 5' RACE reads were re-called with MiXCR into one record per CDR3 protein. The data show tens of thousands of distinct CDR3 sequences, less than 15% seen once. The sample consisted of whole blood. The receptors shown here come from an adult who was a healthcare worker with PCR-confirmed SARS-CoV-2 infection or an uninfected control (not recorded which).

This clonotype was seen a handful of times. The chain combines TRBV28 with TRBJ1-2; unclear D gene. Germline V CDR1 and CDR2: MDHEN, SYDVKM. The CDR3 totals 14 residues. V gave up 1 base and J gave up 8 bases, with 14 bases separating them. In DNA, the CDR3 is TGTGCCAGCAGTTTATCCGCGGGGAGCGCGGGCTACACCTTC. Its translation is CASSLSAGSAGYTF.

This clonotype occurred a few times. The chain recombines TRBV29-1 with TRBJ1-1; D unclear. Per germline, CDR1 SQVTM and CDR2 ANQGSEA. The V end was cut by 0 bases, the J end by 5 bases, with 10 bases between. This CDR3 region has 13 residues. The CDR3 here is CSVEEMANTEAFF. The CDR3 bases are TGCAGCGTTGAAGAAATGGCAAATACTGAAGCTTTCTTT. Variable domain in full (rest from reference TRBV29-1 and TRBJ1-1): SAVISQKPSRDICQRGTSLTIQCQVDSQVTMMFWYRQQPGQSLTLIATANQGSEATYESGFVIDKFPISRPNLTFSTLTVSNMSPEDSSIYLCSVEEMANTEAFFGQGTRLTVV.

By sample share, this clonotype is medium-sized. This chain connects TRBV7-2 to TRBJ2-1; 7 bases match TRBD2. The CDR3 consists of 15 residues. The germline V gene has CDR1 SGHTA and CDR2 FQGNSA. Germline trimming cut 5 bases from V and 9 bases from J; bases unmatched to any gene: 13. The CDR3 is CASSPRLAGAGEQFF. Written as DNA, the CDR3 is TGTGCCAGCAGCCCCCGACTAGCTGGAGCGGGTGAGCAGTTCTTC.

CDR3 protein: CASSQITGRGKLFF. DNA of the CDR3: TGTGCCAGCAGCCAGATCACTGGCCGGGGAAAACTGTTTTTT. This chain joins TRBV12-3 or TRBV12-4 and TRBJ1-4; no reliable D call. The CDR3 extends over 14 amino acids. Trimming removed 6 bases from V and 10 bases from J, with 18 bases in between.

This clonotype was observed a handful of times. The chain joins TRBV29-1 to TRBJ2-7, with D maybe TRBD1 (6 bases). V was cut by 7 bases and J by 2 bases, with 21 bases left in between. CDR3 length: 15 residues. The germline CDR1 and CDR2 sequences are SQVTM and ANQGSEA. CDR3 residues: CSARATGTSAYEQYF. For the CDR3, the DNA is TGCAGCGCTCGAGCCACCGGGACATCCGCCTACGAGCAGTACTTC.

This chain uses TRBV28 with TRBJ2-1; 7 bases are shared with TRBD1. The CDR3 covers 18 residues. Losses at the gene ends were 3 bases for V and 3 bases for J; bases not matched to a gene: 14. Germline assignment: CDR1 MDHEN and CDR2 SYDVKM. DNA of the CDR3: TGTGCCAGCAGTTTTACCCCGCAGACAGGGCAAATCTACAATGAGCAGTTCTTC. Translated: CASSFTPQTGQIYNEQFF.

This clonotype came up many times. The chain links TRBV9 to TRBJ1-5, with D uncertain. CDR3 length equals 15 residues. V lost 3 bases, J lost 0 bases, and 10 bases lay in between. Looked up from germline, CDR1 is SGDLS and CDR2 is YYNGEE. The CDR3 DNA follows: TGTGCCAGCAGCGCTGAGGGAAATAGCAATCAGCCCCAGCATTTT. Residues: CASSAEGNSNQPQHF.

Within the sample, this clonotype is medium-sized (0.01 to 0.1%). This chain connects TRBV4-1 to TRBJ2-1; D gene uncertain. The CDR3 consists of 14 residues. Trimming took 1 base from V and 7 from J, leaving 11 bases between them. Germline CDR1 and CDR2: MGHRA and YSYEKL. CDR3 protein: CASSQGAGRNEQFF. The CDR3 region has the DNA TGCGCCAGCAGCCAAGGGGCTGGGCGGAATGAGCAGTTCTTC.

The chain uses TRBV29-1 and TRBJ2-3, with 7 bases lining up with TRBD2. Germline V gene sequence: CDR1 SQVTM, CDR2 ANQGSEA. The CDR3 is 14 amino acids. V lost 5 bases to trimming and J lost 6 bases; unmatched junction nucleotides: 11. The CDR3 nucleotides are TGCAGCGTTTTTGGAGGCGGGAGTGTGGATACGCAGTATTTT. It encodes CSVFGGGSVDTQYF.

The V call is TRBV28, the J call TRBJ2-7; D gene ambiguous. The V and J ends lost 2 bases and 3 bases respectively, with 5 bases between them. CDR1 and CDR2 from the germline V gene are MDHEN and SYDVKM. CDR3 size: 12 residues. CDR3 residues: CASSLQDYEQYF. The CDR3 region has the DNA TGTGCCAGCAGTTTACAGGACTACGAGCAGTACTTC.

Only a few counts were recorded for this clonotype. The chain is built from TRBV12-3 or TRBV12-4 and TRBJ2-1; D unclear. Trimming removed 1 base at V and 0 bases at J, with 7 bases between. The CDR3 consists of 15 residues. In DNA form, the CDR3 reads TGTGCCAGCAGTTTAGGGAGAAGCTCCTACAATGAGCAGTTCTTC. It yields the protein CASSLGRSSYNEQFF.

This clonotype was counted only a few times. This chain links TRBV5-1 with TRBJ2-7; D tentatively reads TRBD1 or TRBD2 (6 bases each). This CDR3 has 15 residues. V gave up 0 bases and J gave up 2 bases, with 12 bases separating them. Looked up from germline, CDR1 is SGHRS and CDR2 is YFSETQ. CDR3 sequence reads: CASSLASGGPYEQYF. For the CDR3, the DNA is TGCGCCAGCAGCTTGGCGAGTGGGGGGCCCTACGAGCAGTACTTC.